These T cell receptor beta chains were read from a single sample in a study of shared clonotypes between healthy human individuals. The method was immunoSEQ multiplex PCR; TCRdb's version includes in-frame clones alone and lacks a portion of them. The table shows a few million clones, with approximately 94% occurring only once. Sequenced: naive CD4+ T cells sorted from blood. The receptor set was obtained from a man aged 18 to 29 in good health. Both conserved end residues are part of each CDR3. D genes are given only for firm matches. Clone size is not always given. Where it is, it says once, few, many or a class for expanded clones.

>-|-|13|TRBV7-6|TRBJ1-2
TGTGCCAGCAGTTCGCAGGGACTAGGCGGCTACACCTTC
CASSSQGLGGYTF
>-|TRBD2|15|TRBV5-1|TRBJ2-1
TGCGCCAGCAGCTCCCCGGGACTAGCCCCCGATGAGCAGTTCTTC
CASSSPGLAPDEQFF
>-|TRBD1|15|TRBV11-3|TRBJ1-1
TGTGCCAGCAGCTTAGGACAGGGGGAGGACACTGAAGCTTTCTTT
CASSLGQGEDTEAFF
>-|-|11|TRBV7-9|TRBJ2-5
TGTGCCAGCAGCTTAGGCTCGGCAACAAACTTC
CASSLGSATNF
>-|-|14|TRBV29-1|TRBJ1-1
TGCAGCGTTGAAGTCCAGGGACTAAGGACTGAAGCTTTCTTT
CSVEVQGLRTEAFF
>-|-|12|TRBV30|TRBJ2-7
TGTGCCTGGAGTGGCCGACGTAACGAGCAGTACTTC
CAWSGRRNEQYF
>-|TRBD2|14|TRBV11-2|TRBJ2-5
TGTGCCAGCAGCCGGGGGGGGTTGGGAGAGACCCAGTACTTC
CASSRGGLGETQYF
>-|TRBD1|15|TRBV5-1|TRBJ2-7
TGCGCCAGCAGCCCGGGGGGACAGGGCCCTAAGGAGCAGTACTTC
CASSPGGQGPKEQYF
>-|-|15|TRBV18|TRBJ1-1
TGTGCCAGCTCACCGGAGTCAGGGGCGAACACTGAAGCTTTCTTT
CASSPESGANTEAFF
>-|TRBD1|15|TRBV6-1|TRBJ2-1
TGTGCCAGCAGTGCACAGGGGGAGTCGTACAATGAGCAGTTCTTC
CASSAQGESYNEQFF
>once|TRBD1|15|TRBV11-2|TRBJ2-2
TGTGCCAGCAGCTTCCGGGACAGTGCTACCGGGGAGCTGTTTTTT
CASSFRDSATGELFF
>-|-|13|TRBV6-6|TRBJ2-7
TGTGCCAGCAGTTACGGACAGAACTACGAGCAGTACTTC
CASSYGQNYEQYF
>-|-|13|TRBV29-1|TRBJ2-3
TGCAGCGTAGACTTAGGCGGCGGGGATACGCAGTATTTT
CSVDLGGGDTQYF
>-|TRBD1|15|TRBV6-1|TRBJ1-2
TGTGCCAGCAAGGGGGGAGGGGGCACGGGCTATGGCTACACCTTC
CASKGGGGTGYGYTF
>-|TRBD2|13|TRBV5-1|TRBJ2-1
TGCGCCAGCAGCTTCGGGACTAGAAGTGAGCAGTTCTTC
CASSFGTRSEQFF
>-|-|13|TRBV11-1|TRBJ2-5
TGTGCCAGCAGCTTAGGGGCCCGGGAGACCCAGTACTTC
CASSLGARETQYF
>-|-|13|TRBV19|TRBJ1-2
TGTGCCAGTAGTCGTACAGTCTTCTATGGCTACACCTTC
CASSRTVFYGYTF
>-|TRBD1|14|TRBV2|TRBJ2-7
TGTGCCAGCAGTGACCGGGACAGGAACGGCGAGCAGTACTTC
CASSDRDRNGEQYF
>-|-|15|TRBV28|TRBJ2-3
TGTGCCAGCAGATCCAGGGGTCCTAGCACAGATACGCAGTATTTT
CASRSRGPSTDTQYF
>-|TRBD1|14|TRBV6-5|TRBJ1-5
TGTGCCAGCAGCCAGACAGGGTTTAATCAGCCCCAGCATTTT
CASSQTGFNQPQHF
>-|TRBD2|14|TRBV10-3|TRBJ2-1
TGTGCCATCGGGTCGGGACTAGGTGACAATGAGCAGTTCTTC
CAIGSGLGDNEQFF
>-|-|14|TRBV5-8|TRBJ2-1
TGTGCCAGCAGCTGGGGACGGCTACTCAGTGAGCAGTTCTTC
CASSWGRLLSEQFF
>-|TRBD2|17|TRBV7-2|TRBJ2-7
TGTGCCAGCAGCCCATTCCCGCCGGGACTAGCAGGGTACGAGCAGTACTTC
CASSPFPPGLAGYEQYF
>-|-|14|TRBV5-1|TRBJ1-4
TGCGCCAGCAGGTGGGGGGAAAGGAGTGAAAAACTGTTTTTT
CASRWGERSEKLFF
>once|-|13|TRBV6-5|TRBJ2-5
TGTGCCAGCAGCAAAGAGGGGACTGGGACCCAGTACTTC
CASSKEGTGTQYF
>-|-|15|TRBV29-1|TRBJ2-6
TGCAGCGTAGCGGGTCCCGGATCTGGGGCCAACGTCCTGACTTTC
CSVAGPGSGANVLTF
>-|TRBD2|15|TRBV5-1|TRBJ2-1
TGCGCCAGCAGCTTGGTTAGCGGGGGGTACAATGAGCAGTTCTTC
CASSLVSGGYNEQFF
>few|TRBD2|16|TRBV7-2|TRBJ2-3
TGTGCCAGCAGCCCCGGACTAGCGGGAGGTTCAGATACGCAGTATTTT
CASSPGLAGGSDTQYF
>-|TRBD1|14|TRBV6-6|TRBJ1-2
TGTGCCAGCAGTTCCGGACAGGGGGGCTATGGCTACACCTTC
CASSSGQGGYGYTF
>-|-|11|TRBV19|TRBJ2-2
TGTGGCTCCACGAACACCGGGGAGCTGTTTTTT
CGSTNTGELFF
>-|-|14|TRBV6-1|TRBJ1-1
TGTGCCAGCACCCCGGGGAGCTCGAACACTGAAGCTTTCTTT
CASTPGSSNTEAFF
>-|TRBD1|14|TRBV18|TRBJ1-3
TGTGCCAGCTCACCGTCGACAGGGGAAAACACCATATATTTT
CASSPSTGENTIYF
>once|-|14|TRBV11-2|TRBJ2-7
TGTGCCAGCAGCTCAGCGGGACATAACTACGAGCAGTACTTC
CASSSAGHNYEQYF
>-|-|13|TRBV2|TRBJ2-1
TGTGCCAGCAGTGCCCGGGAGTACAATGAGCAGTTCTTC
CASSAREYNEQFF
>-|TRBD2|15|TRBV18|TRBJ2-1
TGTGCCAGCTCACCTTCAGCGGGGACCTACAATGAGCAGTTCTTC
CASSPSAGTYNEQFF
>-|TRBD1|15|TRBV13|TRBJ2-2
TGTGCCAGCAGGCCCGGGACAGGGAACACCGGGGAGCTGTTTTTT
CASRPGTGNTGELFF
>-|TRBD2|15|TRBV7-7|TRBJ2-5
TGTGCTAGCAGCTCCGAAGCGGGAGGATGGGAGACCCAGTACTTC
CASSSEAGGWETQYF
>once|TRBD2|14|TRBV27|TRBJ2-2
TGTGCCAGCAGGCCTAGCGGGGGGACCGGGGAGCTGTTTTTT
CASRPSGGTGELFF
>once|-|15|TRBV19|TRBJ2-7
TGTGCCAGTAGTGCTCCGGGAGCGGGCACCTACGAGCAGTACTTC
CASSAPGAGTYEQYF
>-|TRBD1|13|TRBV5-8|TRBJ2-1
TGTGCCAGCAGCTTGGACAGGGGACATGAGCAGTTCTTC
CASSLDRGHEQFF
>-|TRBD1|14|TRBV7-6|TRBJ1-1
TGTGCCAGCAGCTTCGGACAGGCTCCCCTTGAAGCTTTCTTT
CASSFGQAPLEAFF
>-|-|13|TRBV30|TRBJ1-5
TGTGCCTGGTGGGCAGGGTTCAATCAGCCCCAGCATTTT
CAWWAGFNQPQHF
>-|TRBD1|16|TRBV5-1|TRBJ1-6
TGCGCCAGGGGTTCCCAGGGGGACAATTTTCTAACACCCCTCCACTTT
CARGSQGDNFLTPLHF
>-|TRBD1|13|TRBV28|TRBJ2-5
TGTGCCAGCAGCAGGGACAGGCAAGAGACCCAGTACTTC
CASSRDRQETQYF
>-|-|14|TRBV19|TRBJ1-1
TGTGCCAGTAACGCACAGGGTCCGGGGACTGAAGCTTTCTTT
CASNAQGPGTEAFF
>-|TRBD2|16|TRBV15|TRBJ2-7
TGTGCCACCAGCAGAGGTGGAGCGGGGGTTTCCTACGAGCAGTACTTC
CATSRGGAGVSYEQYF
>-|-|15|TRBV19|TRBJ1-3
TGTGCCAGTAGCCAAACTGCTACCTCTGGAAACACCATATATTTT
CASSQTATSGNTIYF
>-|TRBD2|15|TRBV9|TRBJ2-5
TGTGCCAGCAGCCTTGCTAGCGGGGGACAAGAGACCCAGTACTTC
CASSLASGGQETQYF
>-|-|16|TRBV18|TRBJ2-3
TGTGCCAGCTCACCAATGGAGGCACCTAGCACAGATACGCAGTATTTT
CASSPMEAPSTDTQYF
>-|-|13|TRBV30|TRBJ2-1
TGTGCCTGGAGTGTACACGGGTTAGTTGAGCAGTTCTTC
CAWSVHGLVEQFF
>-|-|15|TRBV6-1|TRBJ2-1
TGTGCCAGCAAACCGACCGATACGTCCTACAATGAGCAGTTCTTC
CASKPTDTSYNEQFF
>-|-|14|TRBV18|TRBJ2-2
TGTGCCAGCTCACCCCTACCGGCTGGCGGGGAGCTGTTTTTT
CASSPLPAGGELFF
>-|-|15|TRBV4-1|TRBJ2-7
TGCGCCAGCAGCCAACTGGAGACAGGAATCTACGAGCAGTACTTC
CASSQLETGIYEQYF